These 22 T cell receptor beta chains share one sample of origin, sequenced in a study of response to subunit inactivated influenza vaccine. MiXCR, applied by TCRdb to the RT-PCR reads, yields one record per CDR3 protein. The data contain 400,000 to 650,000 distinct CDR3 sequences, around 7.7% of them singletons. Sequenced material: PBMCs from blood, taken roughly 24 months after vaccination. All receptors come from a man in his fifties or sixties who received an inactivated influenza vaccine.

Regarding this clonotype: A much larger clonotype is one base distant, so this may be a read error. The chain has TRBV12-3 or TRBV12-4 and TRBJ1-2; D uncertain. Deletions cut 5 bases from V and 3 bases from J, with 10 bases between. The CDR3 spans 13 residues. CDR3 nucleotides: TGTGCCAGCAGTACAGACGGTTACTATGGCTACACCTTC. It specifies CASSTDGYYGYTF.

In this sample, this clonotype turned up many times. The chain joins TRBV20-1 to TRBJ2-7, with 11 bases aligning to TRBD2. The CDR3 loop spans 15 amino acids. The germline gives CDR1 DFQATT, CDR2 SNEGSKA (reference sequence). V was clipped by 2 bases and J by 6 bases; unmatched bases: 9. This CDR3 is CSARTSGSLPPEQYF. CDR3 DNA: TGCAGTGCTAGAACTAGCGGGAGCCTCCCCCCCGAGCAGTACTTC.

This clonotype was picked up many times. As DNA, the CDR3 is TGTGCCAGCAGTTTTGAGGGGAGGTCCTACAATGAGCAGTTCTTC. Translated: CASSFEGRSYNEQFF. This chain joins TRBV28 and TRBJ2-1; perhaps TRBD2 as D (6 bases). Trimming took off 3 bases at V and 1 base at J, with 10 bases between the two ends. The CDR3 consists of 15 residues. Germline V gene sequence: CDR1 MDHEN, CDR2 SYDVKM.

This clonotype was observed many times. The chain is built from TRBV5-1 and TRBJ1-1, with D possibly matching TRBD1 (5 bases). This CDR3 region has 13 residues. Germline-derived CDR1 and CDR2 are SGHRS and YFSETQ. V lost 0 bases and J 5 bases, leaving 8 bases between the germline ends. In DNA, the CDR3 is TGCGCCAGCAGCTTGGGGGGGAAGACTGAAGCTTTCTTT. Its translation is CASSLGGKTEAFF.

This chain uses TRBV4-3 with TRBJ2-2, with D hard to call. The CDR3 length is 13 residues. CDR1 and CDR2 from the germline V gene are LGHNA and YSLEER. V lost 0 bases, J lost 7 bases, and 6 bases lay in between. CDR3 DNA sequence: TGCGCCAGCAGCCAAGATTGGGGCGGGGAGCTGTTTTTT. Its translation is CASSQDWGGELFF.

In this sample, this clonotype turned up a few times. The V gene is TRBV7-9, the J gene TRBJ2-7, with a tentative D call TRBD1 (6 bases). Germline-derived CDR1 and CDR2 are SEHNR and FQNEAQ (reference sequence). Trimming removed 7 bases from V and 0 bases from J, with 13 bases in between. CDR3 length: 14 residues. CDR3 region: CASNTDRRSYEQYF. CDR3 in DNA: TGTGCCAGCAACACGGACAGACGCTCCTACGAGCAGTACTTC.

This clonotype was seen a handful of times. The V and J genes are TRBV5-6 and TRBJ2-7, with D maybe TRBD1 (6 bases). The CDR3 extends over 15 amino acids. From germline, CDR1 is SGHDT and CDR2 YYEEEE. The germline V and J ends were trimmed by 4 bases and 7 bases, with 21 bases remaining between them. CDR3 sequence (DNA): TGTGCCAGCAGCCGGCGACGACAGGCCCTCGGTGAGCAGTACTTC. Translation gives CASSRRRQALGEQYF.

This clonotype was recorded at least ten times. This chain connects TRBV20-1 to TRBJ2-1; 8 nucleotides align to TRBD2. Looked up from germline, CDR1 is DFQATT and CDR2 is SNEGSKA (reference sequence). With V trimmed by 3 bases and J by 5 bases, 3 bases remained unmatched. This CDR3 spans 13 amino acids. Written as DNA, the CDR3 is TGCAGTGCTAGCGGGGGGGCGAACAATGAGCAGTTCTTC. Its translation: CSASGGANNEQFF.

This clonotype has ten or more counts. DNA of the CDR3: TGTGCCAGCAGCACGGGGGGCAGCACAGATACGCAGTATTTT. It encodes CASSTGGSTDTQYF. This sequence joins TRBV7-9 and TRBJ2-3; D possibly corresponds to TRBD2 (7 bases). This CDR3 has 14 amino acids. The V gene lost 5 bases and the J gene lost 0 bases, with 9 bases spanning the gap. Germline-derived CDR1 and CDR2 are SEHNR and FQNEAQ (reference sequence).

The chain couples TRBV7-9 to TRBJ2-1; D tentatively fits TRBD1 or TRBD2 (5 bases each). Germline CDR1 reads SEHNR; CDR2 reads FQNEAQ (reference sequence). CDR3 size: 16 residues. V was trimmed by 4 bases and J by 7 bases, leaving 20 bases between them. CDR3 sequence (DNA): TGTGCCAGCAGCTCCCCGGGGCGAGGGTTTGGAAATGAGCAGTTCTTC. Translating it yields CASSSPGRGFGNEQFF. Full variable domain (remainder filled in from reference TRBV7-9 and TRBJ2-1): DTGVSQNPRHKITKRGQNVTFRCDPISEHNRLYWYRQTLGQGPEFLTYFQNEAQLEKSRLLSDRFSAERPKGSFSTLEIQRTEQGDSAMYLCASSSPGRGFGNEQFFGPGTRLTVL.

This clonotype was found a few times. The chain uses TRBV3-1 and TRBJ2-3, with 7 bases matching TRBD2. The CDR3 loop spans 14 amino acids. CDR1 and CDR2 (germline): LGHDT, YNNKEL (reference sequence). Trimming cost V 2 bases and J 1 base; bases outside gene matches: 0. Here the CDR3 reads CASSQTSGTDTQYF. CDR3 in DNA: TGTGCCAGCAGCCAAACTAGCGGCACAGATACGCAGTATTTT.

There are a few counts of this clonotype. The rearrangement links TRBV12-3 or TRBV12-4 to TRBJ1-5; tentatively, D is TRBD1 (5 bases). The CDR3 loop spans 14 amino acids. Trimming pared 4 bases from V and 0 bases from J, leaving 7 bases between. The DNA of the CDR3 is TGTGCCAGCAGTTCAGGGCATAGCAATCAGCCCCAGCATTTT. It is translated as CASSSGHSNQPQHF.

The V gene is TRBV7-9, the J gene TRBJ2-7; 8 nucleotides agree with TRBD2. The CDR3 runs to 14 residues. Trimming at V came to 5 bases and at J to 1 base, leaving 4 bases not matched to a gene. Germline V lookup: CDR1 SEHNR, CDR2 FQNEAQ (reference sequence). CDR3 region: CASSHGGESYEQYF. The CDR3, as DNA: TGTGCCAGCAGCCACGGGGGGGAGTCCTACGAGCAGTACTTC.

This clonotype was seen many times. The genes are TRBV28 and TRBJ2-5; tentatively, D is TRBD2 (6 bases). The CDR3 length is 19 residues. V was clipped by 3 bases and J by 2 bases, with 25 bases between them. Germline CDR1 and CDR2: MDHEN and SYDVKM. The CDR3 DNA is TGTGCCAGCAGTTTCCTGGGTGGAGGGACCGTCGGTCCACAAGAGACCCAGTACTTC. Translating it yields CASSFLGGGTVGPQETQYF.

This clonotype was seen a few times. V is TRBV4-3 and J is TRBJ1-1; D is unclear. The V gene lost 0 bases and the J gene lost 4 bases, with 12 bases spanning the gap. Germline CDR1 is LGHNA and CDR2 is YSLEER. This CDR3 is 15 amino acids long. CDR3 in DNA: TGCGCCAGCAGCCAAGATGCAGCTTGGGGCACTGAAGCTTTCTTT. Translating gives CASSQDAAWGTEAFF.

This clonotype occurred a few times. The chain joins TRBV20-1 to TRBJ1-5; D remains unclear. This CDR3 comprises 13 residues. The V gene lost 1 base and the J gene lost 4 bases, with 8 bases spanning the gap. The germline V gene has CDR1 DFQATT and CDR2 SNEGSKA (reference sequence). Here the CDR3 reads CSARGQVNQPQHF. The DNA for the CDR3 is TGCAGTGCTAGAGGGCAGGTGAATCAGCCCCAGCATTTT.

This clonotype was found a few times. As DNA, the CDR3 is TGTGCTAGTGGTTACCAGATTACCGGGGAGCTGTTTTTT. It yields the protein CASGYQITGELFF. V gene TRBV12-5 combines with J gene TRBJ2-2, with D unclear. Germline V gene sequence: CDR1 LGHNT, CDR2 FRNRAP. CDR3 length: 13 residues. Between the trimmed V and J ends, which lost 4 bases and 5 bases, there was a span of 8 bases.

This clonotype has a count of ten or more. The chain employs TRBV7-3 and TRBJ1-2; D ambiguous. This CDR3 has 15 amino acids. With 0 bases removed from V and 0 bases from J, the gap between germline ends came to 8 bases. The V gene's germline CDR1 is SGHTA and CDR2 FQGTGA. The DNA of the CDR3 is TGTGCCAGCAGCTTAACGGGAGTAGCTAACTATGGCTACACCTTC. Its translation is CASSLTGVANYGYTF. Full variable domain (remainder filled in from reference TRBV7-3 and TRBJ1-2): GAGVSQTPSNKVTEKGKYVELRCDPISGHTALYWYRQSLGQGPEFLIYFQGTGAADDSGLPNDRFFAVRPEGSVSTLKIQRTERGDSAVYLCASSLTGVANYGYTFGSGTRLTVV.

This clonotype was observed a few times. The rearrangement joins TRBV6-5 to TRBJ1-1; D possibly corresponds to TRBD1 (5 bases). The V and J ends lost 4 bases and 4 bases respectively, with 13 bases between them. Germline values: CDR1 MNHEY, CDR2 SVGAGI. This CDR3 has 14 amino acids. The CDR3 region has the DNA TGTGCCAGCAGTTCGGGGGGGGTTGGCACTGAAGCTTTCTTT. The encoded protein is CASSSGGVGTEAFF.

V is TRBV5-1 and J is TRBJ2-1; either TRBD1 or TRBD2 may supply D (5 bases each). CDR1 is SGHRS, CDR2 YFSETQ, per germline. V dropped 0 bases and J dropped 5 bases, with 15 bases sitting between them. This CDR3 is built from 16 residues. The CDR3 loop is CASSLVPGTLNNEQFF. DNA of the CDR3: TGCGCCAGCAGCTTGGTACCGGGGACCTTAAACAATGAGCAGTTCTTC.

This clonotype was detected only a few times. The DNA of the CDR3 is TGCGCCAGCAGGACGGGGACAGGGCACGAAAAACTGTTTTTT. It translates to CASRTGTGHEKLFF. The chain recombines TRBV5-1 with TRBJ1-4, with TRBD1 matching over 9 bases. CDR1 is SGHRS and CDR2 is YFSETQ in the germline V gene. CDR3 size: 14 residues. Trimming at V came to 5 bases and at J to 8 bases, leaving 7 bases not matched to a gene.

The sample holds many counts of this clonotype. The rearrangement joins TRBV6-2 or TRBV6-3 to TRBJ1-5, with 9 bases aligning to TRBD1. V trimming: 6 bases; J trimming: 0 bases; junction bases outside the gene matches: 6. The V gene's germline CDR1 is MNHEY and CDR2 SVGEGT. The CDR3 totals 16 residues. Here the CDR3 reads CASSGTGLNSNQPQHF. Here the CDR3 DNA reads TGTGCCAGCAGCGGGACAGGGCTCAATAGCAATCAGCCCCAGCATTTT.